These 9 T cell receptor beta chains share one sample of origin, sequenced in a study of blood T cell repertoires in COVID-19. Here immunoSEQ multiplex PCR was the method, and the copy in TCRdb shows in-frame clones only, minus some. This table holds around 72,000 clones, about four fifths found once. What was sequenced was peripheral blood. The receptors derive from a human donor in a cohort sampled during active COVID-19.

V is TRBV12-3 or TRBV12-4 and J is TRBJ1-1; 7 bases match TRBD1. V was clipped by 5 bases and J by 8 bases; unmatched bases: 8. The CDR3 is 13 residues long. The CDR3 loop reads CASSAASQGEAFF. The CDR3 DNA sequence: TGTGCCAGCAGTGCCGCTTCACAGGGGGAAGCTTTCTTT.

The gene calls are TRBV2 and TRBJ1-4; D remains ambiguous. CDR3 size: 13 residues. Germline loops: CDR1 SNHLY, CDR2 FYNNEI. V was cut by 10 bases and J by 8 bases, with 17 bases left in between. The CDR3 nucleotides read TGTGCCACGGCCCGGGGTTCGATCGAAAAACTGTTTTTT. The encoded protein is CATARGSIEKLFF.

J is TRBJ2-7 and V is TRBV10-3; 9 bases are shared with TRBD1. From germline, CDR1 is ENHRY and CDR2 SYGVKD. CDR3 length: 14 amino acids. V dropped 4 bases and J dropped 5; count of bases not matched to a gene: 6. The CDR3 is CAISADRGTHEQYF. CDR3 nucleotide sequence: TGTGCCATCAGTGCGGACAGGGGCACGCACGAGCAGTACTTC.

The chain carries TRBV4-1 and TRBJ2-2; 8 bases map to TRBD2. CDR1 is MGHRA and CDR2 is YSYEKL in the germline V gene. The CDR3 totals 16 residues. The junction had 2 bases not matched to a gene; V was cut back by 0 bases and J by 2 bases. The CDR3 DNA reads as TGCGCCAGCAGCCAAGAGGCGGGGGGAAACACCGGGGAGCTGTTTTTT. Amino acid sequence: CASSQEAGGNTGELFF.

The genes are TRBV5-6 and TRBJ2-7; tentatively, D is TRBD2 (6 bases). The V end was cut by 5 bases, the J end by 1 base, with 10 bases between. CDR1 is SGHDT, CDR2 YYEEEE, per germline. The CDR3 is 13 amino acids. The CDR3 DNA reads as TGTGCCAGCAGGCGGGGCAGATCCTACGAGCAGTACTTC. This gives the protein CASRRGRSYEQYF.

V usage is TRBV6-6 and J usage is TRBJ2-3; D unresolved. CDR1 is MNHNY, CDR2 SVGAGI, per germline (reference sequence). The CDR3 runs to 15 residues. Trimming pared 0 bases from V and 7 bases from J, leaving 14 bases between. The CDR3 spells CASSYSNGAGYTQYF. CDR3 nucleotides: TGTGCCAGCAGTTACTCGAACGGCGCCGGGTATACGCAGTATTTT.

The chain joins TRBV5-1 to TRBJ2-7; 7 positions agree with TRBD2. From germline, CDR1 is SGHRS and CDR2 YFSETQ. CDR3 length: 15 amino acids. Trimming removed 4 bases from V and 0 bases from J; junction bases left unmatched: 7. The CDR3 sequence is CASSPGGTSSYEQYF. The CDR3 bases are TGCGCCAGCAGCCCCGGGGGGACCAGCTCCTACGAGCAGTACTTC.

As concerns this clone: Other DNA sequences in this specimen translate into the identical CDR3. The chain couples TRBV12-3 or TRBV12-4 to TRBJ2-7; TRBD2 matches 7 bases. J was trimmed by 7 bases and V by 6 bases; bases with no gene match: 6. The CDR3 contains 12 residues. The CDR3 is CASSRGGGEQYF. As DNA, the CDR3 is TGTGCCAGCAGCCGGGGCGGGGGAGAGCAGTACTTC.

This clone showed up just a few times. The chain couples TRBV15 to TRBJ1-4; maybe TRBD1 (5 bases). Trimming shortened V by 6 bases and J by 8 bases, and 13 bases separated the two germline ends. The CDR3 consists of 13 residues. CDR1 and CDR2 from the germline V gene are LNHNV and YYDKDF (reference sequence). CDR3 amino acids: CATSGGMGEKLFF. The DNA of the CDR3 is TGTGCCACCAGTGGGGGGATGGGGGAAAAACTGTTTTTT.